This T cell receptor beta chain emerged from a study of blood T cells in healthy people across ages. CDR3 length equals 15 residues. The V gene's germline CDR1 is DFQATT and CDR2 SNEGSKA (reference sequence). With V trimmed by 4 bases and J by 4 bases, 10 bases remained unmatched. For the second PCR, which ran for roughly 7 to 11 cycles, a sample-barcoded 5' primer and a J-beta primer mix were used. The yield of each sample was at least 3 million CDR3-containing paired-end reads. From the 5' RACE reads, TCRdb called clonotypes with MiXCR, one entry per CDR3 protein. The table lists about 1.8 million distinct CDR3 sequences, 40% to 55% of them singletons.

This TCR derives from a woman in her thirties or forties in good health. The sequenced sample was blood. This chain links TRBV20-1 with TRBJ1-2; 9 positions match TRBD1. The CDR3 coding sequence is TGCAGTGCTAAAGTTCCGGGACAGGGAGGCTATGGCTACACCTTC. Its translation: CSAKVPGQGGYGYTF.